The 21 T cell receptor beta chains listed next were all sequenced from one sample in a study of blood T cell repertoires in COVID-19. Sequenced by immunoSEQ multiplex PCR; TCRdb stores in-frame clones only, minus some. The repertoire holds under 250,000 clones, with about four fifths as singletons. The sequencing sample was made of PBMCs or T cells enriched from blood (not recorded which). The source of these receptors is a woman between 50 and 59 years old with acute COVID-19.

The chain combines TRBV5-5 with TRBJ1-6; TRBD1 is a possible D gene (5 bases). Germline V CDR1 and CDR2: SGHKS, YYEKEE (reference sequence). V dropped 5 bases and J dropped 5 bases, with 17 bases sitting between them. This CDR3 has 16 amino acids. CDR3 loop: CASSSGPQGNNSPLHF. Here the CDR3 DNA reads TGTGCCAGCAGTTCCGGGCCCCAGGGCAATAATTCACCCCTCCACTTT.

The chain links TRBV27 to TRBJ1-5, with 7 nucleotides matching TRBD1. This CDR3 has 15 amino acids. Germline V gives CDR1 MNHEY, CDR2 SMNVEV (reference sequence). J gave up 0 bases and V 5 bases, and 4 bases lay outside the gene matches. Here the CDR3 DNA reads TGTGCCAGCAGTCCGGGGACAGATAGCAATCAGCCCCAGCATTTT. It encodes CASSPGTDSNQPQHF.

The V and J genes are TRBV19 and TRBJ2-3; 9 bases are a match to TRBD1. The length of the CDR3 is 16 residues. Losses at the gene ends were 3 bases for V and 1 base for J; bases not matched to a gene: 5. The germline CDR1 and CDR2 sequences are LNHDA and SQIVND (reference sequence). The CDR3 region is CASSMTRTGGTDTQYF. The CDR3 DNA reads TGTGCCAGTAGTATGACAAGGACAGGGGGCACAGATACGCAGTATTTT.

V is TRBV6-5 and J is TRBJ2-7; 7 bases line up with TRBD1. CDR1 MNHEY and CDR2 SVGAGI come from the germline V gene. The CDR3 is 16 amino acids. The junction had 5 bases not matched to a gene; V was cut back by 0 bases and J by 0 bases. The CDR3, as DNA: TGTGCCAGCAGTTACTCCGGGACAGTGAGCTCCTACGAGCAGTACTTC. Translating it yields CASSYSGTVSSYEQYF.

The chain couples TRBV5-3 to TRBJ2-5; 9 positions match TRBD2. TRBV5-3 is annotated as an ORF whose role is uncertain. Losses at the gene ends were 0 bases for V and 5 bases for J; bases not matched to a gene: 14. The CDR3 is made up of 18 amino acids. DNA of the CDR3: TGTGCCAGAAGCTTGGGGGTCGCAACTAGCGGGTGTCGGGAGACCCAGTACTTC. This gives the protein CARSLGVATSGCRETQYF.

This sequence joins TRBV6-5 and TRBJ1-5; D is unresolved. Germline CDR1 MNHEY, CDR2 SVGAGI. The ends were cut back, 6 bases at V and 1 base at J, with 13 bases in the middle. This CDR3 has 15 residues. CDR3 sequence: CASRQEGVSNQPQHF. The CDR3 DNA is TGTGCCAGCAGGCAGGAGGGCGTAAGCAATCAGCCCCAGCATTTT.

The chain joins TRBV18 to TRBJ2-7, with 8 nucleotides matching TRBD2. J was trimmed by 5 bases and V by 4 bases; bases with no gene match: 1. CDR3 length equals 12 residues. From germline, CDR1 is KGHSH and CDR2 LQKENI. This chain's CDR3 is CASSRTSNEQYF. CDR3 bases: TGTGCCAGCTCACGGACTAGCAACGAGCAGTACTTC.

This chain uses TRBV10-3 with TRBJ1-2, with 7 nucleotides matching TRBD1. This CDR3 spans 16 amino acids. V trimming: 3 bases; J trimming: 5 bases; junction bases outside the gene matches: 12. Germline V CDR1 and CDR2: ENHRY, SYGVKD. The CDR3 sequence: CAISEPTGVRFYGYTF. CDR3 bases: TGTGCCATCAGTGAACCCACAGGGGTCCGATTTTATGGCTACACCTTC.

This clone has a single count. The chain links TRBV27 to TRBJ2-7, with D possibly matching TRBD1 (6 bases). Germline-derived CDR1 and CDR2 are MNHEY and SMNVEV (reference sequence). The CDR3 runs 13 residues. The V end lost 5 bases, the J end lost 4 bases, and 12 bases lay between the germline ends. CDR3 in DNA: TGTGCCAGCAGTCCCAGGGGCACATACGAGCAGTACTTC. As protein: CASSPRGTYEQYF.

This sequence joins TRBV19 and TRBJ2-3; a possible D gene is TRBD1 (7 bases). V was clipped by 4 bases and J by 2 bases, with 16 bases between them. The CDR3 is 16 residues long. Germline loops: CDR1 LNHDA, CDR2 SQIVND (reference sequence). The CDR3 reads CASSRRGRGTTDTQYF. CDR3 DNA: TGTGCCAGTAGTAGGAGGGGGCGGGGAACCACAGATACGCAGTATTTT. Filled out from reference TRBV19 and TRBJ2-3, the complete variable domain reads DGGITQSPKYLFRKEGQNVTLSCEQNLNHDAMYWYRQDPGQGLRLIYYSQIVNDFQKGDIAEGYSVSREKKESFPLTVTSAQKNPTAFYLCASSRRGRGTTDTQYFGPGTRLTVL.

The V and J genes are TRBV7-2 and TRBJ2-1; TRBD2 matches 7 bases. Germline CDR1 reads SGHTA; CDR2 reads FQGNSA. CDR3 length: 18 amino acids. The V gene end was trimmed by 0 bases and the J gene end by 5 bases; junction bases not matched to a gene: 13. In nucleotides, the CDR3 is TGTGCCAGCAGCTTAGCGGCCGGGTGGCTAGCGGAAAACAATGAGCAGTTCTTC. This encodes CASSLAAGWLAENNEQFF.

This clone was recorded a few times. V gene TRBV18 combines with J gene TRBJ2-3; 11 nucleotides match TRBD2. CDR3 size: 17 residues. Per germline, CDR1 KGHSH and CDR2 LQKENI. The trim removed 4 bases at V and 4 bases at J, leaving 10 bases unmatched. The CDR3: CASSHLSTSGSPDTQYF. CDR3 DNA: TGTGCCAGCTCACACCTTTCTACTAGCGGGAGTCCAGATACGCAGTATTTT.

V is TRBV9 and J is TRBJ2-1; 7 bases agree with TRBD2. V lost 0 bases and J lost 4; bases outside the gene matches: 10. Germline loops: CDR1 SGDLS, CDR2 YYNGEE. CDR3 size: 17 residues. CDR3 loop: CASSVGGWAGVYNEQFF. The CDR3 nucleotides are TGTGCCAGCAGCGTAGGTGGTTGGGCGGGGGTATACAATGAGCAGTTCTTC.

This chain uses TRBV19 with TRBJ1-2; tentatively, D is TRBD1 (5 bases). Germline CDR1 is LNHDA and CDR2 is SQIVND (reference sequence). This CDR3 has 15 amino acids. V gave up 6 bases and J gave up 4 bases, with 18 bases separating them. Here the CDR3 reads CASSGNREGTYGYTF. The CDR3 bases are TGTGCCAGTAGCGGCAATAGGGAGGGGACCTATGGCTACACCTTC.

There are a few counts of this clone. The genes are TRBV6-5 and TRBJ2-7; maybe TRBD1 (6 bases). The CDR3 consists of 13 residues. Trimming took 10 bases from V and 6 from J, leaving 19 bases between them. CDR1 is MNHEY and CDR2 is SVGAGI in the germline V gene. As DNA, the CDR3 is TGTGCCACCATTAAGACAGGTTCAGGCGAGCAGTACTTC. The encoded protein is CATIKTGSGEQYF.

This clone appeared a single time. The chain is built from TRBV30 and TRBJ2-2; D unresolved. Germline CDR1 is GTSNPN and CDR2 is SVGIG (reference sequence). V lost 0 bases to trimming and J lost 6 bases, with 14 bases between them. This CDR3 spans 15 amino acids. CDR3 sequence reads: CAWSVLSISAGELFF. In DNA, the CDR3 is TGTGCCTGGAGTGTACTTTCGATAAGTGCCGGGGAGCTGTTTTTT.

The genes are TRBV5-6 and TRBJ2-7, with D possibly TRBD2 on 6 matching bases. The CDR3 extends over 14 amino acids. Germline V gene sequence: CDR1 SGHDT, CDR2 YYEEEE. Between the trimmed V and J ends, which lost 1 base and 3 bases, there was a span of 11 bases. The CDR3 loop reads CASSLLWGDYEQYF. The CDR3 DNA sequence: TGTGCCAGCAGCTTGTTATGGGGGGACTACGAGCAGTACTTC.

This rearrangement joins TRBV7-2 to TRBJ1-5; TRBD1 matches 7 bases. This CDR3 comprises 15 residues. Germline CDR1 and CDR2: SGHTA and FQGNSA. V was clipped by 5 bases and J by 3 bases; unmatched bases: 7. For the CDR3, the DNA is TGTGCCAGCAGCCAGCAGACAGGGTCCAATCAGCCCCAGCATTTT. Its protein is CASSQQTGSNQPQHF.

V gene TRBV14 combines with J gene TRBJ1-1, with a tentative D call TRBD1 (5 bases). The CDR3 is 14 amino acids. Germline-derived CDR1 and CDR2 are SGHDN and FVKESK. The V end lost 0 bases, the J end lost 4 bases, and 9 bases lay between the germline ends. Here the CDR3 DNA reads TGTGCCAGCAGCCAAGATTGGCAGGGCACTGAAGCTTTCTTT. This translates into CASSQDWQGTEAFF.

The gene calls are TRBV24-1 and TRBJ2-3, with D possibly matching TRBD2 (6 bases). Germline values: CDR1 KGHDR, CDR2 SFDVKD. The CDR3 is made up of 16 amino acids. Trimming took 5 bases from V and 5 from J, leaving 19 bases between them. The CDR3 is CATSGSGTQWVDTQYF. The CDR3 DNA sequence: TGTGCCACCAGTGGTTCCGGGACTCAATGGGTAGATACGCAGTATTTT.

This chain joins TRBV18 and TRBJ1-5; no firm D call. The CDR3 runs to 13 residues. Germline CDR1 KGHSH, CDR2 LQKENI. V was trimmed by 1 base and J by 7 bases, leaving 8 bases between them. CDR3 amino acids: CASSPRGEQPQHF. The CDR3 nucleotides read TGTGCCAGCTCACCACGGGGAGAACAGCCCCAGCATTTT.